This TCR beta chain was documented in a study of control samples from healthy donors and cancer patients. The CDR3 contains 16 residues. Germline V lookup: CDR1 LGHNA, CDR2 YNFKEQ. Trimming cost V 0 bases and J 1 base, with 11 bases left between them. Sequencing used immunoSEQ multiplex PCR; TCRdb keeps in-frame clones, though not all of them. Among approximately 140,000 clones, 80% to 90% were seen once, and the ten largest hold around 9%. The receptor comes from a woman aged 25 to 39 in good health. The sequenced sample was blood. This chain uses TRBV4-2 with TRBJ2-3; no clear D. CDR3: CASSQEPAARTDTQYF. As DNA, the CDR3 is TGTGCCAGCAGCCAAGAACCGGCCGCTCGCACAGATACGCAGTATTTT.